These T cell receptor beta chains were read from a single sample in a study of shared clonotypes between healthy human individuals. The repertoire was sequenced with immunoSEQ multiplex PCR; TCRdb's copy has only in-frame clones and lacks some. Of about 2.3 million clones in the sample, roughly 92% were seen once. Sequenced material: naive CD4+ T cells from PBMCs. These TCRs come from a man aged 18 to 29 in good health. Some clones in this sample may be carry-over from other donors' samples. Each CDR3 is given with its conserved first and last residue. Fields, in order: clone size, V gene, J gene, D gene, CDR3 protein, CDR3 DNA. A D gene is named only where the DNA matches it firmly. Some rows have no size entry. The others give once, few or many, or a class for an expanded clone.

size: NA; V: TRBV5-1; J: TRBJ2-2; D: TRBD2; CDR3: CASNGGAGDTGELFF; DNA: TGCGCCAGCAACGGGGGGGCAGGAGACACCGGGGAGCTGTTTTTT
size: NA; V: TRBV5-5; J: TRBJ2-7; D: TRBD2; CDR3: CASSPTGGLTYEQYF; DNA: TGTGCCAGCAGCCCAACGGGAGGACTGACCTACGAGCAGTACTTC
size: NA; V: TRBV10-3; J: TRBJ1-2; D: NA; CDR3: CAISAASGGYTF; DNA: TGTGCCATCAGTGCCGCGAGTGGCGGCTACACCTTC
size: once; V: TRBV4-2; J: TRBJ2-3; D: NA; CDR3: CASRPNPTNFDTQYF; DNA: TGTGCCAGCAGACCCAACCCGACTAATTTTGATACGCAGTATTTT
size: few; V: TRBV28; J: TRBJ1-3; D: TRBD1; CDR3: CASSVEGTGTGNTIYF; DNA: TGTGCCAGCAGTGTTGAAGGGACAGGGACTGGAAACACCATATATTTT
size: NA; V: TRBV28; J: TRBJ1-4; D: NA; CDR3: CASSRPTYRVGEKLFF; DNA: TGTGCCAGCAGCCGACCAACCTACAGGGTGGGTGAAAAACTGTTTTTT
size: NA; V: TRBV5-1; J: TRBJ1-1; D: NA; CDR3: CASSFDRPNTEAFF; DNA: TGCGCCAGCAGCTTCGACAGGCCAAACACTGAAGCTTTCTTT
size: NA; V: TRBV2; J: TRBJ2-6; D: NA; CDR3: CASSTGANVLTF; DNA: TGTGCCAGCTCAACTGGGGCCAACGTCCTGACTTTC
size: NA; V: TRBV7-6; J: TRBJ1-2; D: TRBD1; CDR3: CASSLGTGANYGYTF; DNA: TGTGCCAGCAGCTTAGGGACAGGGGCTAACTATGGCTACACCTTC
size: NA; V: TRBV28; J: TRBJ1-1; D: NA; CDR3: CASSLRSASRAFF; DNA: TGTGCCAGCAGTTTAAGGTCGGCTTCCCGGGCTTTCTTT
size: NA; V: TRBV6-5; J: TRBJ2-5; D: NA; CDR3: CASTKTRGKKTQYF; DNA: TGTGCCAGCACCAAGACCCGGGGTAAGAAGACCCAGTACTTC
size: NA; V: TRBV10-1; J: TRBJ2-3; D: NA; CDR3: CASSRSGGASTDTQYF; DNA: TGCGCCAGCAGTCGGTCAGGCGGGGCTAGCACAGATACGCAGTATTTT
size: once; V: TRBV6-1; J: TRBJ1-2; D: NA; CDR3: CASMGGEDPHTF; DNA: TGTGCCAGCATGGGGGGCGAGGACCCTCACACCTTC
size: NA; V: TRBV9; J: TRBJ2-1; D: NA; CDR3: CASSVGLRASEHNEQFF; DNA: TGTGCCAGCAGCGTAGGGTTGAGGGCTAGCGAACACAATGAGCAGTTCTTC
size: NA; V: TRBV10-3; J: TRBJ2-7; D: TRBD2; CDR3: CAISELNPGLAGGSPYEQYF; DNA: TGTGCCATCAGTGAGCTAAATCCGGGACTAGCGGGAGGTTCCCCCTACGAGCAGTACTTC
size: few; V: TRBV28; J: TRBJ1-1; D: TRBD1; CDR3: CASRVRDRAVTEAFF; DNA: TGTGCCAGCAGGGTTAGGGACAGGGCGGTCACTGAAGCTTTCTTT
size: once; V: TRBV5-4; J: TRBJ2-3; D: NA; CDR3: CASSPLGGGTLTDTQYF; DNA: TGTGCCAGCAGCCCCCTTGGGGGAGGAACTCTCACAGATACGCAGTATTTT
size: NA; V: TRBV7-6; J: TRBJ1-3; D: NA; CDR3: CASSLGQPSSGNTIYF; DNA: TGTGCCAGCAGCTTGGGGCAGCCGTCCTCTGGAAACACCATATATTTT
size: NA; V: TRBV20-1; J: TRBJ2-5; D: NA; CDR3: CSAKTGRWKYF; DNA: TGCAGTGCTAAAACTGGACGGTGGAAGTACTTC
size: NA; V: TRBV5-4; J: TRBJ2-5; D: NA; CDR3: CASSFPQGGQETQYF; DNA: TGTGCCAGCAGCTTCCCCCAGGGGGGCCAAGAGACCCAGTACTTC
size: few; V: TRBV30; J: TRBJ1-1; D: NA; CDR3: CAWSGVAEAFF; DNA: TGTGCCTGGAGTGGAGTGGCTGAAGCTTTCTTT
size: NA; V: TRBV4-2; J: TRBJ2-7; D: TRBD2; CDR3: CASSQERAGVGEQYF; DNA: TGTGCCAGCAGCCAAGAACGCGCGGGAGTGGGCGAGCAGTACTTC
size: NA; V: TRBV12-5; J: TRBJ1-1; D: TRBD1; CDR3: CASGPGPGQGGNTEAFF; DNA: TGTGCTAGTGGTCCTGGCCCGGGACAGGGGGGGAACACTGAAGCTTTCTTT
size: NA; V: TRBV18; J: TRBJ1-2; D: NA; CDR3: CASSPEAVNYGYTF; DNA: TGTGCCAGCTCACCCGAAGCAGTAAACTATGGCTACACCTTC
size: NA; V: TRBV2; J: TRBJ2-1; D: NA; CDR3: CASSDEGGPYNEQFF; DNA: TGTGCCAGCAGTGATGAGGGAGGACCCTACAATGAGCAGTTCTTC
size: once; V: TRBV25-1; J: TRBJ2-1; D: NA; CDR3: CASSDPDLSYNEQFF; DNA: TGTGCCAGCAGTGATCCGGACTTAAGCTACAATGAGCAGTTCTTC
size: once; V: TRBV2; J: TRBJ2-2; D: NA; CDR3: CASISGANSNTGELFF; DNA: TGTGCCAGCATTTCCGGGGCTAATTCGAACACCGGGGAGCTGTTTTTT
size: NA; V: TRBV6-1; J: TRBJ2-7; D: TRBD2; CDR3: CASRRLGTRFGEQYF; DNA: TGTGCCAGCAGGAGGCTTGGGACTAGATTCGGCGAGCAGTACTTC
size: NA; V: TRBV18; J: TRBJ2-3; D: NA; CDR3: CASSPLGNTDTQYF; DNA: TGTGCCAGCTCACCTCTAGGGAATACAGATACGCAGTATTTT
size: NA; V: TRBV7-3; J: TRBJ2-1; D: NA; CDR3: CASSFRRASYNEQFF; DNA: TGTGCCAGCAGCTTCCGACGGGCGTCCTACAATGAGCAGTTCTTC
size: NA; V: TRBV28; J: TRBJ1-5; D: TRBD1; CDR3: CASSSGQGGGNQPQHF; DNA: TGTGCCAGCAGTAGCGGACAGGGCGGAGGCAATCAGCCCCAGCATTTT
size: NA; V: TRBV7-2; J: TRBJ2-7; D: NA; CDR3: CASSPQGGYEQYF; DNA: TGTGCCAGCAGCCCACAGGGAGGCTACGAGCAGTACTTC
size: NA; V: TRBV6-1; J: TRBJ2-5; D: NA; CDR3: CASSEFMTAWETQYF; DNA: TGTGCCAGCAGTGAATTTATGACTGCTTGGGAGACCCAGTACTTC
size: NA; V: TRBV5-1; J: TRBJ2-1; D: NA; CDR3: CASSPEGWNEQFF; DNA: TGCGCCAGCAGCCCGGAAGGATGGAATGAGCAGTTCTTC
size: NA; V: TRBV18; J: TRBJ1-1; D: NA; CDR3: CASSPPSSGWITEAFF; DNA: TGTGCCAGCTCACCACCGTCCTCAGGGTGGATCACTGAAGCTTTCTTT
size: NA; V: TRBV27; J: TRBJ1-4; D: TRBD1; CDR3: CASSITRGVYEKLFF; DNA: TGTGCCAGCAGTATAACCAGGGGGGTTTATGAAAAACTGTTTTTT
size: NA; V: TRBV5-4; J: TRBJ2-1; D: NA; CDR3: CASSSSGVSEQFF; DNA: TGTGCCAGCAGCTCATCGGGAGTCTCTGAGCAGTTCTTC
size: NA; V: TRBV7-3; J: TRBJ1-5; D: NA; CDR3: CASSLDGGQPQHF; DNA: TGTGCCAGCAGCTTGGATGGTGGTCAGCCCCAGCATTTT
size: NA; V: TRBV4-2; J: TRBJ2-1; D: NA; CDR3: CASSQDWRTNNEQFF; DNA: TGTGCCAGCAGCCAAGATTGGCGGACGAACAATGAGCAGTTCTTC
size: once; V: TRBV5-1; J: TRBJ1-2; D: NA; CDR3: CASSPTVPYGYTF; DNA: TGCGCCAGCAGCCCCACGGTTCCATATGGCTACACCTTC
size: NA; V: TRBV11-2; J: TRBJ1-4; D: NA; CDR3: CASSLVGRMNEKLFF; DNA: TGTGCCAGCAGCTTAGTAGGGCGGATGAATGAAAAACTGTTTTTT
size: NA; V: TRBV6-5; J: TRBJ1-2; D: NA; CDR3: CASSSQATGGYTF; DNA: TGTGCCAGCAGTTCCCAGGCCACGGGGGGCTACACCTTC
size: NA; V: TRBV6-6; J: TRBJ1-5; D: NA; CDR3: CASSGDRAVVQPQHF; DNA: TGTGCCAGCAGTGGGGACCGGGCGGTTGTTCAGCCCCAGCATTTT